Below, 6 T cell receptor beta chains from the same sample are listed, as sequenced in a study of post-analysis software for immune sequencing data. Study-wide results and caveats: There were a few TRBV segments more frequent in patients than controls, and TRBV5-6, TRBV5-1 and TRBV20-1 were among them.

No antigen has been identified for these receptors. Unique molecular identifiers were present in the TCR beta cDNA libraries. TCRdb itself ran the PCR reads through MiXCR, one entry per CDR3 protein. Of about 820,000 distinct CDR3 sequences listed, approximately 50% are singletons. Sequenced material: blood. These TCRs come from a girl aged 10-17 years with multiple sclerosis.

The chain employs TRBV4-1 and TRBJ2-6; TRBD2 agrees at 8 bases. CDR1 is MGHRA and CDR2 is YSYEKL in the germline V gene. J lost 2 bases, V lost 0 bases, and 9 bases had no gene match. The CDR3 has 19 residues. The CDR3: CASSQDAGLVIAGANVLTF. CDR3 sequence (DNA): TGCGCCAGCAGCCAAGATGCGGGACTAGTGATTGCTGGGGCCAACGTCCTGACTTTC.

This clonotype was seen more than once but under ten times. The V and J genes are TRBV12-3 or TRBV12-4 and TRBJ2-5; 13 bases map to TRBD2. The DNA end lines up better with TRBJ2-7; the J call may be wrong. The CDR3 length is 16 residues. The CDR3 DNA is TGTGCCAGCAGTTTAGAACTAGCGGGGGGGCCTGTCGAGCAGTACTTC. Translated: CASSLELAGGPVEQYF.

J is TRBJ1-1 and V is TRBV6-6; no firm D call. The V end was cut by 6 bases, the J end by 11 bases, with 13 bases between. The germline V gene encodes CDR1 MNHNY and CDR2 SVGAGI (reference sequence). This CDR3 has 11 amino acids. Written as DNA, the CDR3 is TGTGCCAGCAGCCCCCACGACGAGGCTTTCTTT. As protein: CASSPHDEAFF.

This clonotype was seen only once. This chain links TRBV7-3 with TRBJ2-1, with 7 bases fitting TRBD1. Germline CDR1 is SGHTA and CDR2 is FQGTGA. The trim removed 5 bases at V and 10 bases at J, leaving 14 bases unmatched. The CDR3 consists of 15 residues. In nucleotides, the CDR3 is TGTGCCAGCAGCGACCGACAGGGCAAGGGCCCCGAGCAGTTCTTC. The encoded protein is CASSDRQGKGPEQFF.

A few counts support this clonotype. The V and J genes are TRBV25-1 and TRBJ1-5; 10 nucleotides align to TRBD1. The CDR3 sequence is 12 residues long. The V gene end was trimmed by 8 bases and the J gene end by 5 bases; junction bases not matched to a gene: 0. Germline CDR1 and CDR2: MGHDK and SYGVNS. This chain's CDR3 is CASGTGDQPQHF. CDR3 DNA: TGTGCCAGCGGGACAGGGGATCAGCCCCAGCATTTT.

This chain links TRBV29-1 with TRBJ2-3; TRBD2 matches 9 bases. Germline V lookup: CDR1 SQVTM, CDR2 ANQGSEA. This CDR3 region has 18 residues. Trimming took 4 bases from V and 0 from J; bases not matched to a gene: 14. The CDR3: CSVGSIAGVSASTDTQYF. The CDR3 nucleotides read TGCAGCGTTGGATCCATAGCGGGAGTGTCTGCTAGCACAGATACGCAGTATTTT.